These 23 T cell receptor beta chains share one sample of origin, sequenced in a study of blood T cell repertoires in COVID-19. TCRdb's table, derived via immunoSEQ multiplex PCR, lists solely in-frame clones and lacks some. The profile shows roughly 230,000 clones, about 80% of them singletons. Sequences were obtained from PBMCs or T cells enriched from blood (not recorded which). The receptors shown here come from a man aged 50 or older who had recovered from COVID-19.

This chain connects TRBV10-3 to TRBJ2-3, with D perhaps matching TRBD2 (6 bases). Trimming shortened V by 6 bases and J by 6 bases, and 25 bases separated the two germline ends. The CDR3 loop spans 17 amino acids. Per the germline V gene, CDR1 is ENHRY and CDR2 is SYGVKD. CDR3 coding DNA: TGTGCCATCAGGGAACCAGGGCTAGCGTTAAGTGTGGATACGCAGTATTTT. Translated, it gives CAIREPGLALSVDTQYF.

The J gene is TRBJ2-7, the V gene TRBV7-2; TRBD2 is a possible D gene (7 bases). The CDR3 spans 15 residues. With 1 base removed from V and 3 bases from J, the gap between germline ends came to 13 bases. Germline V lookup: CDR1 SGHTA, CDR2 FQGNSA. CDR3 in amino acids: CASSLEGGVNYEQYF. The DNA for the CDR3 is TGTGCCAGCAGCTTAGAGGGGGGGGTAAACTACGAGCAGTACTTC.

The J gene is TRBJ1-6, the V gene TRBV7-9; 9 positions match TRBD1. The CDR3 loop spans 15 amino acids. Trimming took 3 bases from V and 9 from J; bases not matched to a gene: 6. Germline CDR1 is SEHNR and CDR2 is FQNEAQ (reference sequence). In nucleotides, the CDR3 is TGTGCCAGCAGCTTTCTGGGACAGGGCCTTTCACCCCTCCACTTT. Translation: CASSFLGQGLSPLHF.

This chain joins TRBV19 and TRBJ2-7; perhaps TRBD1 as D (6 bases). Trimming stripped 5 bases from V and 5 bases from J, with 16 bases between. The germline V gene has CDR1 LNHDA and CDR2 SQIVND (reference sequence). CDR3 length: 14 residues. CDR3 in DNA: TGTGCCAGTAGTTTACAGGGTTGGTTACACGAGCAGTACTTC. It is translated as CASSLQGWLHEQYF.

This clone showed up many times. This sequence joins TRBV5-1 and TRBJ1-1; D gene ambiguous. The V and J ends lost 0 bases and 4 bases respectively, with 13 bases between them. CDR1 is SGHRS, CDR2 YFSETQ, per germline. The CDR3 runs to 15 residues. The CDR3 DNA is TGCGCCAGCAGCTTGGTTTCTCCCCCCGGCACTGAAGCTTTCTTT. This sequence encodes CASSLVSPPGTEAFF.

The V gene is TRBV29-1, the J gene TRBJ2-3; possible D gene TRBD1, 5 bases. Germline values: CDR1 SQVTM, CDR2 ANQGSEA. V was trimmed by 6 bases and J by 2 bases, leaving 15 bases between them. The CDR3 contains 14 residues. In nucleotides, the CDR3 is TGCAGCGTATCACGGACAATCAACACAGATACGCAGTATTTT. Protein product: CSVSRTINTDTQYF.

V and J are TRBV29-1 and TRBJ2-1; 11 positions agree with TRBD2. The germline V gene encodes CDR1 SQVTM and CDR2 ANQGSEA. This CDR3 comprises 14 residues. The trim removed 6 bases at V and 6 bases at J, leaving 7 bases unmatched. This CDR3 reads CSVAGLAASNEQFF. Written as DNA, the CDR3 is TGCAGCGTAGCGGGACTAGCGGCCAGCAATGAGCAGTTCTTC.

The chain employs TRBV6-5 and TRBJ2-2; no clear D. This CDR3 contains 13 residues. Trimming left V 5 bases short and J 7 bases short, with 11 bases between. CDR1 is MNHEY, CDR2 SVGAGI, per germline. The CDR3 sequence is CASSPTPGGELFF. CDR3 coding DNA: TGTGCCAGCAGTCCTACTCCGGGCGGGGAGCTGTTTTTT.

This rearrangement joins TRBV28 to TRBJ2-1; 11 positions match TRBD2. In germline, CDR1 is MDHEN, CDR2 SYDVKM. The ends lost 6 bases at V and 8 bases at J; junction bases unmatched: 9. The CDR3 is 15 residues long. The CDR3 protein is CASSPALAGGDEQFF. CDR3 DNA: TGTGCCAGCAGCCCAGCCCTAGCGGGAGGCGATGAGCAGTTCTTC.

The chain links TRBV2 to TRBJ1-5; tentatively, D is TRBD1 (6 bases). Looked up from germline, CDR1 is SNHLY and CDR2 is FYNNEI. The CDR3 loop spans 15 amino acids. V was pared by 6 bases and J by 2 bases, with 14 bases between. CDR3 amino acids: CASSHDRSGNQPQHF. In DNA, the CDR3 is TGTGCCAGCAGCCACGACAGGAGCGGCAATCAGCCCCAGCATTTT.

V and J are TRBV27 and TRBJ2-4; 11 bases map to TRBD1. V dropped 4 bases and J dropped 0; count of bases not matched to a gene: 2. CDR3 size: 16 residues. In germline, CDR1 is MNHEY, CDR2 SMNVEV (reference sequence). This chain's CDR3 is CASSWTGGQAKNIQYF. CDR3 nucleotide sequence: TGTGCCAGCAGTTGGACAGGGGGCCAAGCCAAAAACATTCAGTACTTC.

The chain couples TRBV30 to TRBJ1-1; perhaps TRBD1 as D (5 bases). The CDR3 totals 13 residues. Trimming removed 2 bases from V and 4 bases from J, with 11 bases in between. In germline, CDR1 is GTSNPN, CDR2 SVGIG (reference sequence). In nucleotides, the CDR3 is TGTGCCTGGAGTAGGGACTTAACCACTGAAGCTTTCTTT. This encodes CAWSRDLTTEAFF. Drawing the rest from reference TRBV30 and TRBJ1-1, the complete variable domain is SQTIHQWPATLVQPVGSPLSLECTVEGTSNPNLYWYRQAAGRGLQLLFYSVGIGQISSEVPQNLSASRPQDRQFILSSKKLLLSDSGFYLCAWSRDLTTEAFFGQGTRLTVV.

V gene TRBV2 combines with J gene TRBJ2-3; 7 bases match TRBD1. The CDR3 sequence is 14 residues long. Germline loops: CDR1 SNHLY, CDR2 FYNNEI. Losses at the gene ends were 8 bases for V and 4 bases for J; bases not matched to a gene: 9. CDR3 bases: TGTGCCAGCTGCGGGCAGGGGGACGCAGATACGCAGTATTTT. It is translated as CASCGQGDADTQYF.

V and J are TRBV3-1 (or the pseudogene TRBV3-2) and TRBJ2-5; 7 bases map to TRBD2. The V gene's germline CDR1 is LGHDT and CDR2 YNNKEL (reference sequence). V dropped 4 bases and J dropped 2; count of bases not matched to a gene: 7. The CDR3 extends over 15 amino acids. The CDR3 DNA reads TGTGCCAGCAGCCTTCGGGGGGTCACTCAAGAGACCCAGTACTTC. Amino acids: CASSLRGVTQETQYF.

This clone has just one count. This rearrangement joins TRBV11-1 to TRBJ1-2, with 7 bases lining up with TRBD1. This CDR3 has 16 amino acids. The germline CDR1 and CDR2 sequences are SGHAT and FQDESV (reference sequence). Trimming took 5 bases from V and 3 from J; bases not matched to a gene: 12. The chain's CDR3 is CASSPRAQGGDYGYTF. CDR3 DNA sequence: TGTGCCAGCAGCCCCCGGGCCCAAGGGGGCGACTATGGCTACACCTTC.

The V and J genes are TRBV18 and TRBJ2-1, with TRBD1 matching 7 bases. The CDR3 is 13 residues long. The junction had 4 bases not matched to a gene; V was cut back by 6 bases and J by 5 bases. Germline values: CDR1 KGHSH, CDR2 LQKENI. The CDR3 here is CASSTGTDNEQFF. In DNA, the CDR3 is TGTGCCAGCTCGACCGGGACAGACAATGAGCAGTTCTTC.

The J gene is TRBJ2-4, the V gene TRBV27; 10 nucleotides agree with TRBD2. The CDR3 has 16 amino acids. The germline CDR1 and CDR2 sequences are MNHEY and SMNVEV (reference sequence). V was clipped by 6 bases and J by 0 bases; unmatched bases: 5. The CDR3 sequence is CASSPLAGVAKNIQYF. CDR3 DNA sequence: TGTGCCAGCAGCCCTCTAGCGGGAGTAGCCAAAAACATTCAGTACTTC.

In this sample, this clone turned up a few times. The chain joins TRBV11-1 to TRBJ1-4; D is unclear. With 1 base removed from V and 6 bases from J, the gap between germline ends came to 12 bases. This CDR3 contains 15 residues. Germline V gives CDR1 SGHAT, CDR2 FQDESV (reference sequence). CDR3 region: CASSLDHTEDEKLFF. DNA of the CDR3: TGTGCCAGCAGCTTAGATCATACGGAGGATGAAAAACTGTTTTTT.

V is TRBV5-1 and J is TRBJ2-5; no reliable D call. In germline, CDR1 is SGHRS, CDR2 YFSETQ. The CDR3 covers 13 residues. The germline V and J ends were trimmed by 4 bases and 1 base, with 8 bases remaining between them. In DNA, the CDR3 is TGCGCCAGCAGCCCGTCGGGCCAAGAGACCCAGTACTTC. It translates to CASSPSGQETQYF.

The chain combines TRBV18 with TRBJ2-3; 8 positions match TRBD2. Germline V gene data show CDR1 as KGHSH and CDR2 as LQKENI. The CDR3 sequence is 14 residues long. The V and J ends lost 3 bases and 6 bases, in that order; junction bases with no gene match: 5. The CDR3 loop is CASSPTRGDDTQYF. CDR3 DNA: TGTGCCAGCTCACCGACGCGGGGGGACGATACGCAGTATTTT.

The J gene is TRBJ2-7, the V gene TRBV6-5; possibly TRBD1 for D (6 bases). This CDR3 comprises 14 residues. Trimming removed 2 bases at V and 5 bases at J, with 13 bases between. CDR1 MNHEY and CDR2 SVGAGI come from the germline V gene. This CDR3 is CASSYSRGVDEQYF. The CDR3 bases are TGTGCCAGCAGTTACAGCAGGGGTGTCGACGAGCAGTACTTC.

The rearrangement links TRBV2 to TRBJ1-4; D might be TRBD1 (5 bases). V was trimmed by 7 bases and J by 0 bases, leaving 12 bases between them. This CDR3 has 15 residues. Looked up from germline, CDR1 is SNHLY and CDR2 is FYNNEI. The CDR3: CASNRLITTNEKLFF. In DNA, the CDR3 is TGTGCCAGCAACAGGCTGATTACAACTAATGAAAAACTGTTTTTT.

This rearrangement joins TRBV7-3 to TRBJ2-2; 7 nucleotides match TRBD2. CDR3 length: 16 residues. V lost 4 bases to trimming and J lost 4 bases; unmatched junction nucleotides: 9. Germline assignment: CDR1 SGHTA and CDR2 FQGTGA. The CDR3 sequence is CASSSSRGGGTGELFF. CDR3 nucleotide sequence: TGTGCCAGCAGCTCCAGTCGGGGCGGGGGCACCGGGGAGCTGTTTTTT.